Below, 11 T cell receptor beta chains from the same sample are listed, as sequenced in a study of sequential checkpoint blockade in melanoma. Profiled with immunoSEQ multiplex PCR; TCRdb holds only in-frame clones, not every one. The data hold around 21,000 clones, with roughly 82% observed a single time. Indicated treatment: randomized to nivolumab then ipilimumab (arm A) or the reverse (arm B). The specimen comprised CD8+ T cells sorted from blood (inferred from file names), sampled from a patient given nivolumab and ipilimumab in sequence. All receptors come from a human donor with melanoma.

This clone was recorded once. This sequence joins TRBV5-1 and TRBJ2-7, with D possibly TRBD1 on 5 matching bases. The CDR3 runs to 14 residues. Germline V gives CDR1 SGHRS, CDR2 YFSETQ. Trimming removed 1 base from V and 3 bases from J, with 11 bases in between. CDR3 sequence: CASSLIGDDYEQYF. For the CDR3, the DNA is TGCGCCAGCAGCTTGATAGGGGATGACTACGAGCAGTACTTC.

In this sample, this clone turned up once. This chain uses TRBV7-5 with TRBJ2-5; the table gives TRBD2 as D, unverified against the DNA. TRBV7-5 is marked as a pseudogene. This CDR3 has 19 residues. CDR3 DNA sequence: TGTGCCAGAAGCTCTCGGACTAGCGGGGGGCTAGATAGGGGGGAGACCCAGTACTTC. This codes for CARSSRTSGGLDRGETQYF.

The chain recombines TRBV29-1 with TRBJ1-1; D possibly corresponds to TRBD1 (5 bases). Germline V gives CDR1 SQVTM, CDR2 ANQGSEA. The CDR3 runs to 13 residues. The V gene lost 2 bases and the J gene lost 1 base, with 8 bases spanning the gap. CDR3 sequence reads: CSVEQGGNTEAFF. CDR3 bases: TGCAGCGTTGAACAGGGCGGGAACACTGAAGCTTTCTTT.

The chain joins TRBV10-3 to TRBJ2-1, with 9 bases that match TRBD2. CDR3 size: 15 residues. The germline CDR1 and CDR2 sequences are ENHRY and SYGVKD. Trimming took 4 bases from V and 8 from J; bases not matched to a gene: 9. CDR3 in DNA: TGTGCCATCAGTGTTCTAGCGGGACGGGGCGATGAGCAGTTCTTC. Translated, it gives CAISVLAGRGDEQFF.

The chain combines TRBV6-5 with TRBJ2-2, with 9 bases aligning to TRBD1. The germline CDR1 and CDR2 sequences are MNHEY and SVGAGI. The V gene end was trimmed by 5 bases and the J gene end by 7 bases; junction bases not matched to a gene: 8. The CDR3 extends over 15 amino acids. Written as DNA, the CDR3 is TGTGCCAGCAGTACGACCGGGACAGGGAACGGGGAGCTGTTTTTT. It codes for CASSTTGTGNGELFF.

The rearrangement uses TRBV27 and TRBJ2-7; TRBD2 aligns across 7 bases. This CDR3 region has 14 residues. The trim removed 3 bases at V and 3 bases at J, leaving 5 bases unmatched. Germline V lookup: CDR1 MNHEY, CDR2 SMNVEV (reference sequence). This chain's CDR3 is CASSFSGARYEQYF. CDR3 coding DNA: TGTGCCAGCAGTTTCAGCGGGGCCCGCTACGAGCAGTACTTC.

This sequence joins TRBV9 and TRBJ1-6, with D possibly matching TRBD1 (6 bases). This CDR3 comprises 15 residues. V was trimmed by 0 bases and J by 7 bases, leaving 11 bases between them. CDR1 SGDLS and CDR2 YYNGEE come from the germline V gene. The CDR3 coding sequence is TGTGCCAGCAGCGTAGGGGGTCAGGGGAATTCACCCCTCCACTTT. Its translation is CASSVGGQGNSPLHF.

The chain is built from TRBV5-6 and TRBJ2-7, with a possible D match to TRBD1 (6 bases). The CDR3 runs to 14 residues. CDR1 and CDR2 from the germline V gene are SGHDT and YYEEEE. Trimming pared 0 bases from V and 0 bases from J, leaving 7 bases between. The DNA for the CDR3 is TGTGCCAGCAGCTTGGGACAGGACTCCTACGAGCAGTACTTC. It is translated as CASSLGQDSYEQYF.

The chain recombines TRBV18 with TRBJ2-2; maybe TRBD2 (5 bases). The CDR3 length is 15 residues. Deletions cut 3 bases from V and 7 bases from J, with 15 bases between. From germline, CDR1 is KGHSH and CDR2 LQKENI. This chain's CDR3 is CASSPRDDVSGELFF. In nucleotides, the CDR3 is TGTGCCAGCTCACCTCGGGATGATGTTAGCGGGGAGCTGTTTTTT.

This clone was seen a few times. The rearrangement links TRBV6-5 to TRBJ2-7; maybe TRBD1 (6 bases). Trimming removed 0 bases from V and 0 bases from J, with 12 bases in between. Germline-derived CDR1 and CDR2 are MNHEY and SVGAGI. The CDR3 covers 16 residues. As DNA, the CDR3 is TGTGCCAGCAGTTACTCGAGCACAGGGAGCTCCTACGAGCAGTACTTC. This encodes CASSYSSTGSSYEQYF.

The gene calls are TRBV10-3 and TRBJ2-3; 8 nucleotides line up with TRBD2. The CDR3 is 15 residues long. Germline V gene lookup returns CDR1 ENHRY and CDR2 SYGVKD. Trimming removed 4 bases from V and 2 bases from J; junction bases left unmatched: 5. CDR3 nucleotides: TGTGCCATCAGTGGCAAGCGGGGGCACACAGATACGCAGTATTTT. Amino acid sequence: CAISGKRGHTDTQYF.